The 25 T cell receptor beta chains below come from one sample, sequenced in a study of control samples from healthy donors and cancer patients. This table comes from immunoSEQ multiplex PCR, and its TCRdb copy is limited to in-frame clones, with some not included. The sample includes 90,000 to 150,000 clones, about 91% of them seen just once. Sequences were obtained from blood. These receptors all come from a man aged 35-49 years in good health.

This clone was counted between two and nine times. CDR3 bases: TGTGCCAGCAGCTTAGAACTGGCGGGGGGATCCTACAATGAGCAGTTCTTC. Translated, it gives CASSLELAGGSYNEQFF. The chain is built from TRBV7-6 and TRBJ2-1; 8 nucleotides line up with TRBD2. Germline-derived CDR1 and CDR2 are SGHVS and FNYEAQ. V lost 1 base and J lost 1; bases outside the gene matches: 6. There are 17 residues in the CDR3.

The rearrangement joins TRBV2 to TRBJ1-5, with a tentative D call TRBD1 (5 bases). CDR3 size: 15 residues. Germline V CDR1 and CDR2: SNHLY, FYNNEI. The germline V and J ends were trimmed by 2 bases and 1 base, with 9 bases remaining between them. The CDR3 nucleotides read TGTGCCAGCAGTGAACAGGGTGGGAGCAATCAGCCCCAGCATTTT. Protein: CASSEQGGSNQPQHF.

CDR3 protein: CASRLSLQGNYGYTF. For the CDR3, the DNA is TGCGCCAGCAGGCTTTCACTGCAGGGCAACTATGGCTACACCTTC. The chain joins TRBV5-1 to TRBJ1-2, with D possibly TRBD1 on 5 matching bases. There are 15 residues in the CDR3. Germline CDR1 is SGHRS and CDR2 is YFSETQ. V lost 5 bases to trimming and J lost 2 bases, with 16 bases between them.

CDR3 nucleotides: TGTGCCAGCAGTTACACGACAGGAGAGGCTTTCTTT. Translating it yields CASSYTTGEAFF. This chain connects TRBV6-2 or TRBV6-3 to TRBJ1-1, with D possibly TRBD1 on 6 matching bases. The CDR3 sequence is 12 residues long. Per germline, CDR1 MNHEY and CDR2 SVGEGT. Between the trimmed V and J ends, which lost 2 bases and 11 bases, there was a span of 12 bases.

The chain links TRBV7-2 to TRBJ1-4, with TRBD1 as a possible D gene (5 bases). This CDR3 contains 14 residues. Trimming shortened V by 7 bases and J by 4 bases, and 13 bases separated the two germline ends. Germline V gives CDR1 SGHTA, CDR2 FQGNSA. CDR3 coding DNA: TGTGCCAGCACCTTTCGGGGCCTTAATGAAAAACTGTTTTTT. Translating it yields CASTFRGLNEKLFF.

V and J are TRBV25-1 and TRBJ1-3; TRBD1 matches 8 bases. From germline, CDR1 is MGHDK and CDR2 SYGVNS. CDR3 length: 16 residues. With 5 bases clipped from V and 4 bases from J, the junction kept 10 bases outside the gene matches. This CDR3 is CASSSLDRAGGNTIYF. The CDR3 bases are TGTGCCAGCAGTTCCCTGGACAGGGCGGGCGGAAACACCATATATTTT.

The chain employs TRBV5-6 and TRBJ2-3; 7 bases are shared with TRBD2. The CDR3 length is 16 residues. Looked up from germline, CDR1 is SGHDT and CDR2 is YYEEEE. V was clipped by 5 bases and J by 1 base; unmatched bases: 10. The DNA for the CDR3 is TGTGCCAGCAGTTCGGCGGGGGTGCTTGGCACAGATACGCAGTATTTT. Protein: CASSSAGVLGTDTQYF.

The genes are TRBV7-2 and TRBJ2-1, with 7 bases lining up with TRBD2. Germline V lookup: CDR1 SGHTA, CDR2 FQGNSA. The CDR3 is 12 amino acids. The trim removed 8 bases at V and 10 bases at J, leaving 8 bases unmatched. The CDR3 sequence is CASLGREGEQFF. In DNA form, the CDR3 reads TGTGCCAGCCTAGGGAGGGAGGGAGAGCAGTTCTTC.

This rearrangement joins TRBV18 to TRBJ2-2, with D uncertain. V was cut by 2 bases and J by 3 bases, with 10 bases left in between. Germline V CDR1 and CDR2: KGHSH, LQKENI. This CDR3 is built from 15 residues. Here the CDR3 reads CASSPVWVDTGELFF. CDR3 DNA: TGTGCCAGCTCACCAGTCTGGGTGGACACCGGGGAGCTGTTTTTT.

The V and J genes are TRBV4-1 and TRBJ1-5; possibly TRBD1 for D (5 bases). Germline assignment: CDR1 MGHRA and CDR2 YSYEKL. The V and J ends lost 3 bases and 4 bases respectively, with 10 bases between them. The CDR3 runs to 14 residues. The CDR3 here is CASSQREGNQPQHF. CDR3 DNA: TGCGCCAGCAGCCAGAGAGAGGGGAATCAGCCCCAGCATTTT.

The chain employs TRBV9 and TRBJ2-1; 10 bases line up with TRBD1. Looked up from germline, CDR1 is SGDLS and CDR2 is YYNGEE. V was clipped by 3 bases and J by 8 bases; unmatched bases: 8. The length of the CDR3 is 15 residues. The CDR3 coding sequence is TGTGCCAGCAGCGCAAGGGACAGGGGTTGGGATGAGCAGTTCTTC. Translated, it gives CASSARDRGWDEQFF.

V and J are TRBV6-6 and TRBJ1-1; D gene uncertain. Per germline, CDR1 MNHNY and CDR2 SVGAGI (reference sequence). With 0 bases removed from V and 2 bases from J, the gap between germline ends came to 10 bases. The CDR3 runs 15 residues. The CDR3 region has the DNA TGTGCCAGCAGTTACTCGGCAGTTTCAAACACTGAAGCTTTCTTT. It encodes CASSYSAVSNTEAFF.

The sample holds one count of this clone. The V and J genes are TRBV2 and TRBJ1-1, with unresolved D. The length of the CDR3 is 12 residues. V lost 5 bases and J lost 1, with 5 bases in between. The germline CDR1 and CDR2 sequences are SNHLY and FYNNEI. DNA of the CDR3: TGTGCCAGCAGTCAGGAGAACACTGAAGCTTTCTTT. Amino acid sequence: CASSQENTEAFF.

The gene calls are TRBV7-3 and TRBJ1-1, with a possible D match to TRBD1 (6 bases). CDR1 is SGHTA, CDR2 FQGTGA, per germline. The CDR3 consists of 13 residues. The ends were cut back, 5 bases at V and 4 bases at J, with 11 bases in the middle. The CDR3 reads CASSQTGSTEAFF. In DNA form, the CDR3 reads TGTGCCAGCAGCCAAACAGGGAGCACTGAAGCTTTCTTT.

The gene calls are TRBV10-2 and TRBJ1-5; possibly TRBD1 for D (5 bases). V was pared by 2 bases and J by 3 bases, with 8 bases between. In germline, CDR1 is WSHSY, CDR2 SAAADI. This CDR3 region has 14 residues. Here the CDR3 reads CASSEGGINQPQHF. CDR3 nucleotides: TGCGCCAGCAGTGAGGGGGGGATCAATCAGCCCCAGCATTTT.

The chain carries TRBV15 and TRBJ2-3; D ambiguous. The CDR3 length is 15 residues. Trimming took off 0 bases at V and 0 bases at J, with 7 bases between the two ends. CDR1 and CDR2 from the germline V gene are LNHNV and YYDKDF (reference sequence). The CDR3: CATSRDTVSTDTQYF. The CDR3 nucleotides are TGTGCCACCAGCAGAGACACAGTTAGCACAGATACGCAGTATTTT.

The V call is TRBV9, the J call TRBJ1-4, with D possibly TRBD1 on 6 matching bases. CDR3 length: 14 residues. V was shortened by 2 bases and J by 8 bases, with 13 bases between the two germline ends. From germline, CDR1 is SGDLS and CDR2 YYNGEE. CDR3 region: CASSVGQGREKLFF. The DNA for the CDR3 is TGTGCCAGCAGCGTTGGGCAGGGGCGGGAAAAACTGTTTTTT.

This chain connects TRBV25-1 to TRBJ2-5; 10 nucleotides line up with TRBD1. CDR1 and CDR2 from the germline V gene are MGHDK and SYGVNS. The V segment lost 2 bases and the J segment 5 bases; nucleotides outside the gene matches: 2. The CDR3 spans 14 residues. CDR3 coding DNA: TGTGCCAGCAGTGAAAAGGACAGGGGGGAGACCCAGTACTTC. It translates to CASSEKDRGETQYF.

Points on this clone: The same CDR3 also results from other DNA sequences found in this sample. V is TRBV7-9 and J is TRBJ2-7; 7 nucleotides align to TRBD1. Germline-derived CDR1 and CDR2 are SEHNR and FQNEAQ (reference sequence). V was pared by 6 bases and J by 5 bases, with 4 bases of the junction left unmatched. The CDR3 is 12 residues long. The DNA of the CDR3 is TGTGCCAGCAGTTATACAGGGGACGAGCAGTACTTC. Translated, it gives CASSYTGDEQYF.

The chain uses TRBV11-3 and TRBJ2-2; D is unclear. Looked up from germline, CDR1 is SGHNT and CDR2 is YENEEA. CDR3 size: 12 residues. V was clipped by 3 bases and J by 3 bases, with 2 bases between them. The chain's CDR3 is CASSLHTGELFF. CDR3 sequence (DNA): TGTGCCAGCAGCTTGCACACCGGGGAGCTGTTTTTT.

This chain uses TRBV29-1 with TRBJ1-3; D is undetermined. Germline V lookup: CDR1 SQVTM, CDR2 ANQGSEA. The CDR3 spans 11 residues. The V end lost 2 bases, the J end lost 11 bases, and 10 bases lay between the germline ends. CDR3 loop: CSVETPSAIYF. The CDR3 DNA is TGCAGCGTTGAAACACCTAGCGCCATATATTTT.

The chain has TRBV12-3 or TRBV12-4 and TRBJ2-1; 7 bases are shared with TRBD1. The CDR3 length is 12 residues. The V segment lost 6 bases and the J segment 16 bases; nucleotides outside the gene matches: 12. This CDR3 reads CASRPQGPDLFF. For the CDR3, the DNA is TGTGCCAGCAGGCCACAGGGGCCTGACCTCTTCTTC.

V usage is TRBV2 and J usage is TRBJ1-4; TRBD1 matches 7 bases. Germline CDR1 reads SNHLY; CDR2 reads FYNNEI. The length of the CDR3 is 14 residues. The junction had 10 bases not matched to a gene; V was cut back by 7 bases and J by 8 bases. The CDR3 sequence is CASNWNRGEEKLFF. CDR3 bases: TGTGCCAGCAATTGGAACAGGGGTGAGGAAAAACTGTTTTTT.

The chain uses TRBV5-4 and TRBJ1-6; D is uncertain. The V end was cut by 3 bases, the J end by 6 bases, with 10 bases between. The CDR3 covers 14 residues. Germline V gene data show CDR1 as SGHNT and CDR2 as YYREEE (reference sequence). The CDR3 DNA reads TGTGCCAGCAGCTCACCGACGGCTAATTCACCCCTCCACTTT. Amino acid sequence: CASSSPTANSPLHF.

The rearrangement links TRBV11-3 to TRBJ2-7; D perhaps matches TRBD2 (7 bases). Germline values: CDR1 SGHNT, CDR2 YENEEA. V was cut by 5 bases and J by 3 bases, with 17 bases left in between. This CDR3 contains 15 residues. The DNA for the CDR3 is TGTGCCAGCAGCATATCTGGCGGGGGCCTCTACGAGCAGTACTTC. It is translated as CASSISGGGLYEQYF.